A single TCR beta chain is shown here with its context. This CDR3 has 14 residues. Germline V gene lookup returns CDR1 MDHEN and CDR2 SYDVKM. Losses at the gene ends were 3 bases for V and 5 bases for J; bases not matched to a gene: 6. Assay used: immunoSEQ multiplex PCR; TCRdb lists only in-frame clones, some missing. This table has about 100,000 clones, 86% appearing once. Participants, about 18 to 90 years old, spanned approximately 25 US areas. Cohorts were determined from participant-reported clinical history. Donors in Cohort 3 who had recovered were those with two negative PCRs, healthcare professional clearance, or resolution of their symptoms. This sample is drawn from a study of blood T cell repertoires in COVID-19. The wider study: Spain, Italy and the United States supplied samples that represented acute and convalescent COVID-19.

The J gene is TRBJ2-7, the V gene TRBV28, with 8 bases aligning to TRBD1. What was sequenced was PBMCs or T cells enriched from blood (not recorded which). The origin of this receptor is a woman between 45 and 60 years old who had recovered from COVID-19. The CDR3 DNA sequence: TGTGCCAGCAGTTTCTCAGGGGGCCGCCACGAGCAGTACTTC. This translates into CASSFSGGRHEQYF.